These 14 T cell receptor beta chains came from one sample sequenced in a study of T cells in Graves' hyperthyroidism and ophthalmopathy (dated by TCRdb to about 2019). The library relied on multiplex PCR. Sequencing instrument: Illumina HiSeq 2000. The TCR beta CDR3 regions were amplified from RNA transcripts. The TCR CDR3 was subjected to a first round of RT-PCR using the HTBI primer set and the Qiagen OneStep RT-PCR kit. Starting from the raw public reads, TCRdb applied fastp trimming at Q25, assembled clones with MiXCR and retained in-frame beta chains. Under each unique CDR3 protein, matching rows form one entry showing the most common genes and DNA. The sample has a few hundred thousand distinct CDR3 sequences on record, less than 20% of them singletons. About 14% of the sample is held by the ten biggest clonotypes. The specimen sequenced was blood. The receptor source for this set is a woman between 18 and 29 years old with Graves' hyperthyroidism.

This clonotype came up a few times. The chain employs TRBV27 and TRBJ2-7; 7 bases match TRBD2. Germline V gene lookup returns CDR1 MNHEY and CDR2 SMNVEV (reference sequence). V lost 6 bases, J lost 4 bases, and 6 bases stayed unmatched. The CDR3 has 13 residues. CDR3 coding DNA: TGTGCCAGCAGAGGCGGGAGTCGTTACGAGCAGTACTTC. Translation: CASRGGSRYEQYF.

This clonotype was seen ten or more times. The chain joins TRBV7-9 to TRBJ2-1; D gene unclear. V was shortened by 5 bases and J by 0 bases, with 14 bases between the two germline ends. Germline values: CDR1 SEHNR, CDR2 FQNEAQ (reference sequence). This CDR3 has 16 amino acids. This chain's CDR3 is CASSPNLGSSYNEQFF. CDR3 nucleotides: TGTGCCAGCAGCCCTAATCTAGGAAGCTCCTACAATGAGCAGTTCTTC.

This clonotype was found a few times. The V gene is TRBV14, the J gene TRBJ2-1; 12 bases match TRBD2. The CDR3 runs to 15 residues. Losses at the gene ends were 6 bases for V and 8 bases for J; bases not matched to a gene: 8. Germline V gene lookup returns CDR1 SGHDN and CDR2 FVKESK. The CDR3 loop reads CASRQTSGSKDEQFF. The DNA of the CDR3 is TGTGCCAGCAGGCAGACTAGCGGGAGTAAAGATGAGCAGTTCTTC. The full variable domain, rest sourced from reference TRBV14 and TRBJ2-1, is EAGVTQFPSHSVIEKGQTVTLRCDPISGHDNLYWYRRVMGKEIKFLLHFVKESKQDESGMPNNRFLAERTGGTYSTLKVQPAELEDSGVYFCASRQTSGSKDEQFFGPGTRLTVL.

This clonotype appeared many times. The chain employs TRBV10-3 and TRBJ2-7; the D gene is possibly TRBD2 (6 bases). Germline CDR1 reads ENHRY; CDR2 reads SYGVKD. The CDR3 is made up of 16 amino acids. Between the trimmed V and J ends, which lost 10 bases and 5 bases, there was a span of 27 bases. The CDR3 DNA follows: TGTGCCACCGGTGAAGGGCCTACGGGAGTCGGCCACGAGCAGTACTTC. It translates to CATGEGPTGVGHEQYF.

This clonotype was seen repeatedly, ten times or more. The chain carries TRBV7-8 and TRBJ2-7, with TRBD1 matching 7 bases. The CDR3 covers 16 residues. Trimming took 3 bases from V and 2 from J; bases not matched to a gene: 10. Germline CDR1 reads SGHVS; CDR2 reads FQNEAQ. CDR3 region: CASSLTGTEMPYEQYF. CDR3 DNA: TGTGCCAGCAGCTTGACCGGGACAGAGATGCCCTACGAGCAGTACTTC.

This clonotype was observed at least ten times. CDR3 nucleotides: TGTGCCAGCAGCTTAAGGTTGGGAAGCCAGCCCCAGCATTTT. Protein sequence: CASSLRLGSQPQHF. This chain connects TRBV7-8 to TRBJ1-5; D gene ambiguous. The CDR3 covers 14 residues. Trimming removed 2 bases at V and 7 bases at J, with 12 bases between. Germline assignment: CDR1 SGHVS and CDR2 FQNEAQ.

The chain employs TRBV7-9 and TRBJ1-2, with D unresolved. V was clipped by 4 bases and J by 2 bases, with 20 bases between them. This CDR3 is built from 17 residues. The germline CDR1 and CDR2 sequences are SEHNR and FQNEAQ (reference sequence). The CDR3 loop is CASSSNWDKGLNYGYTF. The CDR3 coding sequence is TGTGCCAGCAGCTCGAATTGGGATAAAGGACTGAACTATGGCTACACCTTC.

This chain connects TRBV19 to TRBJ1-5, with 7 positions matching TRBD1. The CDR3 length is 15 residues. V was pared by 5 bases and J by 9 bases, with 13 bases of the junction left unmatched. Looked up from germline, CDR1 is LNHDA and CDR2 is SQIVND (reference sequence). The CDR3 DNA reads as TGTGCCAGTAGTTCGATGACAGGGACGTATGGGCCCCAGCATTTT. This sequence encodes CASSSMTGTYGPQHF.

This clonotype was seen more than once but under ten times. The J gene is TRBJ2-1, the V gene TRBV29-1, with a tentative D call TRBD2 (6 bases). The germline CDR1 and CDR2 sequences are SQVTM and ANQGSEA. This CDR3 is built from 13 residues. V was clipped by 6 bases and J by 10 bases, with 19 bases between them. The CDR3 DNA sequence: TGCAGCGTGGGGTTGGACCGGGGGAGGGAGCAGTTCTTC. Its protein is CSVGLDRGREQFF.

This clonotype was counted at least ten times. The chain recombines TRBV2 with TRBJ2-4; TRBD1 aligns across 11 bases. V was pared by 5 bases and J by 6 bases, with 6 bases of the junction left unmatched. The germline gives CDR1 SNHLY, CDR2 FYNNEI. CDR3 length equals 15 residues. CDR3 DNA sequence: TGTGCCAGCAGTCCGACCGGGACAGGGGGAAACATTCAGTACTTC. This sequence encodes CASSPTGTGGNIQYF. Variable domain in full (rest from reference TRBV2 and TRBJ2-4): EPEVTQTPSHQVTQMGQEVILRCVPISNHLYFYWYRQILGQKVEFLVSFYNNEISEKSEIFDDQFSVERPDGSNFTLKIRSTKLEDSAMYFCASSPTGTGGNIQYFGAGTRLSVL.

This clonotype was counted only a few times. The chain employs TRBV7-9 and TRBJ1-3; unclear D gene. CDR1 SEHNR and CDR2 FQNEAQ come from the germline V gene (reference sequence). Trimming cost V 0 bases and J 4 bases, with 7 bases left between them. The CDR3 loop spans 14 amino acids. CDR3 DNA: TGTGCCAGCAGCTTAGCATTGGACGGAAACACCATATATTTT. Amino acid sequence: CASSLALDGNTIYF.

This clonotype has at least ten counts. V usage is TRBV28 and J usage is TRBJ1-5; no firm D call. Trimming took off 7 bases at V and 8 bases at J, with 12 bases between the two ends. This CDR3 region has 12 residues. Germline V lookup: CDR1 MDHEN, CDR2 SYDVKM. CDR3 bases: TGTGCCAGCACCTCTCGAGAGAAGCCCCAGCATTTT. It translates to CASTSREKPQHF.

This chain links TRBV3-1 with TRBJ2-3, with 16 bases matching TRBD2. The V and J ends lost 3 bases and 2 bases, in that order; junction bases with no gene match: 2. The CDR3 length is 17 residues. Germline lookup yields CDR1 LGHDT and CDR2 YNNKEL (reference sequence). This CDR3 reads CASSQGLAGGATDTQYF. In DNA form, the CDR3 reads TGTGCCAGCAGCCAGGGACTAGCGGGGGGGGCCACAGATACGCAGTATTTT.

This clonotype was counted ten times or more. The chain carries TRBV7-2 and TRBJ2-5; no firm D call. Trimming removed 3 bases from V and 6 bases from J, with 5 bases in between. The CDR3 is 11 amino acids. Germline CDR1 reads SGHTA; CDR2 reads FQGNSA. In nucleotides, the CDR3 is TGTGCCAGCAGCTTCGACCAGACCCAGTACTTC. It translates to CASSFDQTQYF.